A selection of T cell receptor beta chains follows, all from one sample in a study of identical twins. MiXCR, run by TCRdb on the 5' RACE reads, gives a single entry per CDR3 protein. Seen here are about 690,000 distinct CDR3 sequences, around 20% observed once, and the top ten hold around 4.5%. The same data also went into a second study, on T cells expressing NK-cell markers.

Specimen: PBMCs. These receptors came from a woman younger than 35 in good health. Both conserved end residues are part of each CDR3. D genes are given only for firm matches. Some rows have no size entry. The others give once, few or many, or a class for an expanded clone.

TRBV29-1,TRBJ2-7,many,NA,TGCAGCGTTCGAGACAGAGAAACCTACGAGCAGTACTTC,CSVRDRETYEQYF
TRBV4-1,TRBJ2-5,NA,NA,TGCGCCAGCAGCCAAGGTTCCGGGACCCCTGAAAAGTACTTC,CASSQGSGTPEKYF
TRBV27,TRBJ1-5,few,NA,TGTGCCAGCAGTTTATTCGGGGGGACTCAGCCCCAGCATTTT,CASSLFGGTQPQHF
TRBV20-1,TRBJ2-7,NA,NA,TGCAGTGCTAAGATAGGCCACCACGAGCAGTACTTC,CSAKIGHHEQYF
TRBV20-1,TRBJ2-6,few,NA,TGCAGTGCTAACAGGGAAGGGGCCAACGTCCTGACTTTC,CSANREGANVLTF
TRBV15,TRBJ1-1,once,NA,TGTGCCACCAGCAGAGCCGCCGGGGAGTCTGACGCTTTCTTT,CATSRAAGESDAFF
TRBV29-1,TRBJ2-3,few,TRBD2,TGCAGCGTTGAAATAGCGGGAGTAGCAGATACGCAGTATTTT,CSVEIAGVADTQYF
TRBV7-6,TRBJ2-3,NA,NA,TGTGCCAGCAGCTTAGGTTTTGCACCCCGTACGGATACGCAGTATTTT,CASSLGFAPRTDTQYF
TRBV12-3/TRBV12-4,TRBJ1-2,many,NA,TGTGCCAGCAGTCCTGGGACCGAGTATGGCTACACCTTC,CASSPGTEYGYTF
TRBV5-1,TRBJ1-1,many,NA,TGTGCCAGCAGTTGGGGCAGGAACACTGAAGCTTTCTTT,CASSWGRNTEAFF
TRBV3-1,TRBJ2-1,once,NA,TGTGCCAGCAGCCGGGCATCAGGGGAGGGTGACAATGAGCAGTTCTTC,CASSRASGEGDNEQFF
TRBV4-3,TRBJ1-2,NA,NA,TGCGCCAGCAGCCAAGATGGTTCAAGGGACGTCGGCTACACCTTC,CASSQDGSRDVGYTF
TRBV4-3,TRBJ2-3,NA,TRBD2,TGCGCCAGCAGCCCCCTTGCCGGGACTAGCGGGCGGGGAGATACGCAGTATTTT,CASSPLAGTSGRGDTQYF
TRBV9,TRBJ2-2,few,TRBD2,TGTGCCAGCAGCCCCAAGTCCGCGGGAGCCGGGGAGCTGTTTTTT,CASSPKSAGAGELFF
TRBV12-3/TRBV12-4,TRBJ2-6,NA,NA,TGTGCCAGCAGCCCGCGGATGGCGTCCTCTGGGGCCAACGTCCTGACTTTC,CASSPRMASSGANVLTF
TRBV20-1,TRBJ2-1,many,TRBD2,TGCAGTGCTAGGCTAGCGGGAGGCTGGGAGCAGTTCTTC,CSARLAGGWEQFF
TRBV29-1,TRBJ2-3,many,NA,TGCAGCGTGCCCGGAAAGGCGGGGGATACGCAGTATTTT,CSVPGKAGDTQYF
TRBV9,TRBJ1-5,many,TRBD1,TGTGCCAGCAGCGTAGGAGCGAGGTCGGGGGACAGCGGCGGGCCCCAGCATTTT,CASSVGARSGDSGGPQHF
TRBV10-3,TRBJ1-5,few,NA,TGTGCCATCAGGGACAGAGATAGCAATCAGCCCCAGCATTTT,CAIRDRDSNQPQHF
TRBV6-5,TRBJ2-7,NA,TRBD2,TGTGCCAGCAGTTACCAACAGGGACTAGCGGGAGGGCCTTGGTACGAGCAGTACTTC,CASSYQQGLAGGPWYEQYF
TRBV7-9,TRBJ2-2,few,NA,TGTGCCAGCAGCTTAGCGTCGGGGTTTTCCGGGGAGCTGTTTTTT,CASSLASGFSGELFF
TRBV9,TRBJ2-7,NA,NA,TGTGCCAGCAGCCCTCGGGCTGACACTTTTGGCGAGCAGTACTTC,CASSPRADTFGEQYF
TRBV20-1,TRBJ2-5,NA,TRBD2,TGCAGTGGGGCTCGGACTAGCGGAGAGACCCAGTACTTC,CSGARTSGETQYF
TRBV6-4,TRBJ2-5,NA,NA,TGTGCCAGCACTGGCGGAACAGTCCCTACAGCGGAGACCCAGTACTTC,CASTGGTVPTAETQYF
TRBV20-1,TRBJ2-1,many,TRBD2,TGCAGTGCTAGTCGTTCGGGGGGGTCCTCCTACAATGAGCAGTTCTTC,CSASRSGGSSYNEQFF
TRBV29-1,TRBJ2-7,few,TRBD1,TGCAGCGGGGGGACAGGGAGCTACGAGCAGTACTTC,CSGGTGSYEQYF
TRBV29-1,TRBJ1-2,many,TRBD1,TGCAGCGTTGAAGATCGTGGCAGGGGGCATGGCTACACCTTC,CSVEDRGRGHGYTF
TRBV7-2,TRBJ2-1,many,TRBD2,TGTGCCAGCAGCTCTGGACTAGCGGGAGTTGAGCAGTTCTTC,CASSSGLAGVEQFF
TRBV15,TRBJ2-1,few,TRBD1,TGTGCCACCAGTCCGTCCGGACAGGCGCTTTACAATGAGCAGTTCTTC,CATSPSGQALYNEQFF
TRBV5-1,TRBJ2-3,NA,TRBD2,TGCGCCAGCAGCTTGGAGGCGGGAGGGCCAAAATTT,CASSLEAGGPKF
TRBV7-2,TRBJ2-7,NA,TRBD2,TGTGCCAGCAGCTTAGCAAGGACTAGCATCTACGAGCAGTACTTC,CASSLARTSIYEQYF
TRBV9,TRBJ2-3,few,TRBD2,TGTGCCAGCAGCCCGGGGGGAGAAGATACGCAGTATTTT,CASSPGGEDTQYF
TRBV6-6,TRBJ1-4,few,TRBD1,TGTGCCAGCAGTTACTCCTTGGGGACAGGGCCGTTTTTT,CASSYSLGTGPFF
TRBV20-1,TRBJ2-7,NA,NA,TGCAGTGCTAGAAATCTCTACGAGCAGTACTTC,CSARNLYEQYF
TRBV5-1,TRBJ1-4,NA,NA,TGCGCCAGCAGCTTGGGACATTCAGCAACTAATGAAAAACTGTTTTTT,CASSLGHSATNEKLFF
TRBV29-1,TRBJ1-1,NA,NA,TGCAGCGTTGAAGCAGTCACTGAAGCTTTCTTT,CSVEAVTEAFF
TRBV15,TRBJ2-1,NA,NA,TGTGCCACCAGCAGAGAAGGATTTTTGATCAATGAGCAGTTCTTC,CATSREGFLINEQFF
TRBV12-3/TRBV12-4,TRBJ2-7,NA,TRBD2,TGTGCCAGCAGCCTCAGGACTAGGAGTCTTTACGAGCAGTACTTC,CASSLRTRSLYEQYF
TRBV11-2,TRBJ2-5,many,NA,TGTGCCAGCAGCTTAGAGGGAGCAGAGACCCAGTACTTC,CASSLEGAETQYF
TRBV11-2,TRBJ2-3,many,NA,TGTGCCAGCAGCTCAGAAGTAGCTTTGGGCACAGATACGCAGTATTTT,CASSSEVALGTDTQYF
TRBV20-1,TRBJ1-1,few,NA,TGCAGTGCTAGAGATCTCGGGGTCTGGGACACTGAAGCTTTCTTT,CSARDLGVWDTEAFF
TRBV12-3/TRBV12-4,TRBJ1-2,many,NA,TGTGCCAGCAGTCCAGCGGCAGCCTATGGCTACACCTTC,CASSPAAAYGYTF
TRBV5-1,TRBJ2-7,few,NA,TGCGCCAGCAGCTTGGAGCGTGGTCTCTCCTACGAGCAGTACTTC,CASSLERGLSYEQYF
TRBV5-1,TRBJ2-7,few,NA,TGCGCCAGCAGCACCGCCGACGGGACCTACGAGCAGTACTTC,CASSTADGTYEQYF